Below, one T cell receptor beta chain is given with its context. Its antigen remains unknown. Time point reported: baseline, week 1 (first vaccination visit). Treatment given: pre-vaccination baseline after standard-of-care therapy. The donors' diagnosis was new WHO grade 3 or 4 astrocytoma that was IDH1-mutant and ATRX-lost. Assay used: immunoSEQ multiplex PCR; TCRdb lists only in-frame clones, some missing. This sample carries 90,000 to 95,000 clones, roughly four fifths of them seen once, and the ten largest clones take approximately 8%. This record belongs to a study of a mutant IDH1 vaccine in newly diagnosed glioma. Study summary: Receipt of radiotherapy, temozolomide, or both preceded the study, and most received both. Whole-study findings and limits: Vaccine-induced immune responses occurred in roughly 94% of patients.

CDR1 and CDR2 from the germline V gene are MNHNS and SASEGT. The CDR3 sequence is 13 residues long. V lost 6 bases and J lost 7, with 15 bases in between. The TCR sequence derives from a woman between 45 and 60 years old with glioma. This rearrangement joins TRBV6-1 to TRBJ1-2; TRBD1 might be the D (6 bases). This specimen was PBMCs, taken from a glioma patient treated with radiotherapy, temozolomide or both. The CDR3 loop is CASSPRGAIGYTF. The CDR3 DNA is TGTGCCAGCAGCCCAAGGGGGGCAATTGGCTACACCTTC.